This is a list of T cell receptor beta chains from one sample in a study of blood T cell repertoires in COVID-19. The assay was immunoSEQ multiplex PCR, and TCRdb's table has in-frame clones only and misses some. This table has 150,000 to 200,000 clones, 75% to 85% appearing once. Sample: peripheral blood. The receptors shown here come from a human donor in a cohort sampled during active COVID-19. Both conserved end residues are part of each CDR3. The D gene is left open where the match is weak. The size field is filled for only some rows; it gives once, few, many or a size class.

v_gene	abundance	d_gene	j_gene	CDR3nt	CDR3aa
TRBV19	-	-	TRBJ1-1	TGTGCCAGTTCCCTCGGGGAGACGATAAACACTGAAGCTTTCTTT	CASSLGETINTEAFF
TRBV10-3	-	-	TRBJ1-4	TGTGCCGCTCGCCGGGACAAGGGAAATGAAAAACTGTTTTTT	CAARRDKGNEKLFF
TRBV19	-	TRBD2	TRBJ2-5	TGTGCCAGTAGTACCGAGCGGGGGCGACAAGAGACCCAGTACTTC	CASSTERGRQETQYF
TRBV28	-	TRBD1	TRBJ1-1	TGTGCCAGCGGGCGGACAGGGGGCAGATTCCGGAACACTGAAGCTTTCTTT	CASGRTGGRFRNTEAFF
TRBV11-2	-	-	TRBJ1-4	TGTGCCAGCAGCTTCGGGACATCGAAAAGGGGTGAAAAACTGTTTTTT	CASSFGTSKRGEKLFF
TRBV2	-	TRBD2	TRBJ2-3	TGTGCCGGGACTAGCGGGCGTACTAGCACAGATACGCAGTATTTT	CAGTSGRTSTDTQYF
TRBV6-2/TRBV6-3	-	TRBD2	TRBJ2-5	TGTGCCAGCAGTTCCGGACTAGCGGGGGCCCCACAGACCCAGTACTTC	CASSSGLAGAPQTQYF
TRBV19	-	TRBD2	TRBJ2-1	TGTGCCAGCTCTCCTACGGGGCTAGCGGGAGATGAGCAGTTCTTC	CASSPTGLAGDEQFF
TRBV4-3	-	-	TRBJ1-1	TGCGCCAGCAGCCAAGATTCTCCCTTCACTGAAGCTTTCTTT	CASSQDSPFTEAFF
TRBV2	-	TRBD1	TRBJ1-2	TGTGCCAGCAGTGATCCGGGACAGATACCCTATGGCTACACCTTC	CASSDPGQIPYGYTF
TRBV4-3	few	-	TRBJ2-6	TGCGCCAGCAGCCAAGCAACAGGGAACGCCAACGTCCTGACTTTC	CASSQATGNANVLTF
TRBV29-1	-	TRBD1	TRBJ1-4	TGCAGCGTTGGCCACAGGGGGGGGGATGAAAAACTGTTTTTT	CSVGHRGGDEKLFF
TRBV3-1/TRBV3-2	-	TRBD1	TRBJ1-2	TGTGCCAGCATTTCCTGGGCTGGGACAGCGTACTATGGCTACACCTTC	CASISWAGTAYYGYTF
TRBV3-1/TRBV3-2	-	-	TRBJ2-7	TGTGCCAGCAGCCCATCGGTTACCTACGAGCAGTACTTC	CASSPSVTYEQYF
TRBV11-2	once	-	TRBJ2-7	TGTGCCAGCAGCTTAGGAGTCAGGACCTACGAGCAGTACTTC	CASSLGVRTYEQYF
TRBV5-8	-	-	TRBJ2-4	TGTGCCAGCAGCTTGGGCCCCGATGCGAAAAACATTCAGTACTTC	CASSLGPDAKNIQYF
TRBV12-5	-	-	TRBJ1-1	TGTGCTAGTGGAAGAAACAGGGTCGGGACTGAAGCTTTCTTT	CASGRNRVGTEAFF
TRBV18	once	-	TRBJ1-4	TGTGCCAGCTCACCGGGCAGTGTAGGTGAAAAACTGTTTTTT	CASSPGSVGEKLFF
TRBV6-2/TRBV6-3	-	-	TRBJ2-7	TGTGCCAGCAGTAGGGAGTCCGGACCGGCCTACGAGCAGTACTTC	CASSRESGPAYEQYF
TRBV7-2	-	TRBD1	TRBJ2-4	TGTGCCAGCAGGCCGGGACAGGGGGGTCACATTCAGTACTTC	CASRPGQGGHIQYF
TRBV27	once	TRBD1	TRBJ2-7	TGTGCCAGCAGTTTAGTTTGGGACAGGGGTTCCTACGAGCAGTACTTC	CASSLVWDRGSYEQYF
TRBV10-3	once	TRBD2	TRBJ2-7	TGTGCCATCAGTGAGTTCGGGAGGGGGATCGAGCAGTACTTC	CAISEFGRGIEQYF
TRBV11-2	-	TRBD2	TRBJ2-1	TGTGCCAGCTATAGAGCGGGACTTTACAATGAGCAGTTCTTC	CASYRAGLYNEQFF
TRBV19	-	TRBD2	TRBJ2-1	TGTGCCAGTAAGACTAGCGGGAGAAATGAGCAGTTCTTC	CASKTSGRNEQFF
TRBV27	-	-	TRBJ2-3	TGTGCCAGCAGTTTATTTCAGGGGACAGATACGCAGTATTTT	CASSLFQGTDTQYF
TRBV7-3	once	TRBD2	TRBJ2-1	TGTGCCAGCAGCTTAAATCTAGCGGGGTCCTACAATGAGCAGTTCTTC	CASSLNLAGSYNEQFF
TRBV28	-	TRBD2	TRBJ2-3	TGTGCCAGCAGAATCCTAGCGGAGACTAGCACAGATACGCAGTATTTT	CASRILAETSTDTQYF
TRBV30	-	-	TRBJ1-5	TGTGCCTGGAGTGTGAGTGGGGGGGGCGGTCAGCCCCAGCATTTT	CAWSVSGGGGQPQHF
TRBV18	-	-	TRBJ1-4	TGTGCCAGCTCACCACCGCCGGCGCAGGATGAAAAACTGTTTTTT	CASSPPPAQDEKLFF
TRBV9	-	-	TRBJ2-7	TGTGCCAGCAGCACCGGTGACCGAACGGGGTACGAGCAGTACTTC	CASSTGDRTGYEQYF
TRBV7-9	-	TRBD1	TRBJ2-7	TGTGCCAGCAGCTTAGCGCTTCAGGGGGCAGTATTGTACGAGCAGTACTTC	CASSLALQGAVLYEQYF
TRBV20-1	-	-	TRBJ2-5	TGCAGTGCTCTCCCCATTGCGGACTTGTACTTC	CSALPIADLYF
TRBV27	-	-	TRBJ2-3	TGTGCCAGCAGTCCACGACTAGTTTTCACAGATACGCAGTATTTT	CASSPRLVFTDTQYF
TRBV9	-	-	TRBJ2-2	TGTGCCAGCAGCGAGGGACTGGCGCAAGGCGGGGAGCTGTTTTTT	CASSEGLAQGGELFF
TRBV7-8	-	TRBD2	TRBJ2-1	TGTGCCAGCAGCTTAAGGACTAGCGCATTTCAGTTCTTC	CASSLRTSAFQFF
TRBV28	-	TRBD1	TRBJ1-2	TGTGCCAGCAGGCTCGACAGGGCGGGTGGCTACACCTTC	CASRLDRAGGYTF
TRBV5-8	-	TRBD1	TRBJ1-6	TGTGCCAGCAGCCTATACGACAGGGGGAATTCACCCCTCCACTTT	CASSLYDRGNSPLHF
TRBV6-6	-	-	TRBJ1-3	TGTGCCAGCAGCCGACTATCCTCGGGACTGGCCTCTGGAAACACCATATATTTT	CASSRLSSGLASGNTIYF
TRBV7-9	-	-	TRBJ2-2	TGTGCCAGCAGTCCCGGGATCTCGAACACCGGGGAGCTGTTTTTT	CASSPGISNTGELFF
TRBV20-1	-	-	TRBJ1-1	TGCAGTGCTACTAGAGGCTCCTTT	CSATRGSF
TRBV27	many	TRBD2	TRBJ2-7	TGTGCCAGCAGGAGCGGGGGCTCCTACGAGCAGTACTTC	CASRSGGSYEQYF
TRBV6-6	-	TRBD1	TRBJ1-1	TGTGCCAGCAGTTTCCAAGGGACAGGGCGAGACACTGAAGCTTTCTTT	CASSFQGTGRDTEAFF
TRBV18	-	-	TRBJ2-5	TGTGCCACGAGAGGGCTAGCGTCACAAGAGACCCAGTACTTC	CATRGLASQETQYF
TRBV6-5	-	-	TRBJ2-7	TGTGCCAGCACCCGAGCCAGGGGCAGCTCCTACGAGCAGTACTTC	CASTRARGSSYEQYF
TRBV7-6	-	TRBD2	TRBJ2-6	TGTGCCAGCAGCTTAGCGGGAGGGCCAAGTGGGGCCAACGTCCTGACTTTC	CASSLAGGPSGANVLTF
TRBV2	-	TRBD1	TRBJ1-5	TGTGCCAGCAGTGCACAGGGGTTAAGCACTCAGCCCCAGCATTTT	CASSAQGLSTQPQHF
TRBV7-8	-	TRBD1	TRBJ1-3	TGTGCCAGCAGCCGAGGACAGGCTAGGTCTGGAAACACCATATATTTT	CASSRGQARSGNTIYF
TRBV11-2	-	-	TRBJ2-7	TGTGCCAGCAGCTCCAACTCCTACGAGCAGTACTTC	CASSSNSYEQYF
TRBV24-1	-	-	TRBJ2-3	TGTGCCACCAGTGACCCACAGAGCACAGATACGCAGTATTTT	CATSDPQSTDTQYF
TRBV27	-	-	TRBJ2-7	TGTGCCAGCAGTCCGAATCCGGCCTACGAGCAGTACTTC	CASSPNPAYEQYF
TRBV14	-	TRBD2	TRBJ2-3	TGTGCCAGCAGCCTCCGGACTAGTTTGGATACGCAGTATTTT	CASSLRTSLDTQYF
TRBV24-1	-	TRBD2	TRBJ2-1	TGTGCCACCAGTGACCCTAAGCGGGAGCGCATCATGGGGCAGTTCTTC	CATSDPKRERIMGQFF
TRBV19	once	TRBD2	TRBJ2-3	TGTGCCAGTAGCCCCCGGGGGGGGACAGATACGCAGTATTTT	CASSPRGGTDTQYF
TRBV2	-	-	TRBJ2-2	TGTGCCAGCAGTGACGGGGGACTGAACACCGGGGAGCTGTTTTTT	CASSDGGLNTGELFF
TRBV12-3/TRBV12-4	once	-	TRBJ2-7	TGTGCCAGCAGTTCAGGGTTCGAGCAGTACTTC	CASSSGFEQYF
TRBV5-6	-	TRBD1	TRBJ1-6	TGTGCCAGCTCGAGGGTACAGGGGATGAGTAATTCACCCCTCCACTTT	CASSRVQGMSNSPLHF
TRBV6-5	-	-	TRBJ1-1	TGTGCCAGCAGTTACTTTGCAAGGGGTGGCACTGAAGCTTTCTTT	CASSYFARGGTEAFF
TRBV5-4	-	-	TRBJ2-3	TGTGCCAGCAGCTCCCTTGGGGGGGATACGCAGTATTTT	CASSSLGGDTQYF